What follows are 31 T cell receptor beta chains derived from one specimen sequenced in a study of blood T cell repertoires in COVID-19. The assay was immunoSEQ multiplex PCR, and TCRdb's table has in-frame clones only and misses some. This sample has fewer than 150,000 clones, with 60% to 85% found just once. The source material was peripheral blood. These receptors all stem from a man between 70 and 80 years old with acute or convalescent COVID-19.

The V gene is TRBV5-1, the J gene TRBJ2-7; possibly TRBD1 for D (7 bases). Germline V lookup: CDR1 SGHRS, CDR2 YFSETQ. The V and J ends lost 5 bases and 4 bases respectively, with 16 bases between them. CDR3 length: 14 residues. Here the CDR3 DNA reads TGCGCCAGCAGGCTGCAGGGGGGCGCTTACGAGCAGTACTTC. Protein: CASRLQGGAYEQYF.

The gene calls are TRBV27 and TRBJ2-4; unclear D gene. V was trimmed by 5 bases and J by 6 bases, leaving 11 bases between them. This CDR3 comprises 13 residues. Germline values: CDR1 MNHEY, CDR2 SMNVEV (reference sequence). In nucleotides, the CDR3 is TGTGCCAGCAGTCCCCCACTCGGAAACATTCAGTACTTC. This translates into CASSPPLGNIQYF.

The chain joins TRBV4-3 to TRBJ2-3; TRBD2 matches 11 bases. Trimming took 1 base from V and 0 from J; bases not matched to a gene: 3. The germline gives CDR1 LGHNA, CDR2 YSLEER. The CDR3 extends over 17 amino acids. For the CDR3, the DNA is TGCGCCAGCAGCCAAGTTGCTAGCGGGGGGAGCACAGATACGCAGTATTTT. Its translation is CASSQVASGGSTDTQYF.

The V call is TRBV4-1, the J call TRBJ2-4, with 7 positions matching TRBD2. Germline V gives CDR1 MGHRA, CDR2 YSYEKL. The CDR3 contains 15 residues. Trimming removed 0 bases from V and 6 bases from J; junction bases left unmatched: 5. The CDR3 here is CASSQDWGGLNIQYF. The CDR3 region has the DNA TGCGCCAGCAGCCAAGATTGGGGGGGATTAAACATTCAGTACTTC.

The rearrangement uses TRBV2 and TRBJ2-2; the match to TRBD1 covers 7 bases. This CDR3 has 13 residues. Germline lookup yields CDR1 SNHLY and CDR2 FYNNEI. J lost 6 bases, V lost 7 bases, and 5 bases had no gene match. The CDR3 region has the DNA TGTGCCAGCAATACTGACAGGGCCGGGGAGCTGTTTTTT. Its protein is CASNTDRAGELFF.

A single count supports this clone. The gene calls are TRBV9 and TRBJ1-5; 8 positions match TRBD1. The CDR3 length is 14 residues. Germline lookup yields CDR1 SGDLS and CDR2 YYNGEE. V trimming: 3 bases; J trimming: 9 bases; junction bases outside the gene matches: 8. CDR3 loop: CASSAGTGIPPQHF. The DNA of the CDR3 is TGTGCCAGCAGCGCCGGGACAGGAATCCCGCCCCAGCATTTT.

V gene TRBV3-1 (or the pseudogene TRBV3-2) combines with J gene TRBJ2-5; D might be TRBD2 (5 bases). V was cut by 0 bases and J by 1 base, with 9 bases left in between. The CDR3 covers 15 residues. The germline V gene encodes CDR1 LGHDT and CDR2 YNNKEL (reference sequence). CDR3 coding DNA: TGTGCCAGCAGCCAAGATAACGGACTCCAAGAGACCCAGTACTTC. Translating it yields CASSQDNGLQETQYF.

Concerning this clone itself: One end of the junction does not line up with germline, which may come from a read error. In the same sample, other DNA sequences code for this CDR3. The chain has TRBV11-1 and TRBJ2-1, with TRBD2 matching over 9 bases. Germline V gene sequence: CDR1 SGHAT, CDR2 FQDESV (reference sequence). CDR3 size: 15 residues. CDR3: CASSPGTSRYNEQFF. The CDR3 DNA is TGTGCCAGCAGCCCCGGGACTAGCAGATACAATGAGCAATTCTTC.

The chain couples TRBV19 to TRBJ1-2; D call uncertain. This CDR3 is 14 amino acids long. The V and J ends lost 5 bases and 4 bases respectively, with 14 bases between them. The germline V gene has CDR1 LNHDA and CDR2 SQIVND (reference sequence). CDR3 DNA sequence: TGTGCCAGTAGTGACCGGGGAGAGGCCTATGGCTACACCTTC. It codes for CASSDRGEAYGYTF.

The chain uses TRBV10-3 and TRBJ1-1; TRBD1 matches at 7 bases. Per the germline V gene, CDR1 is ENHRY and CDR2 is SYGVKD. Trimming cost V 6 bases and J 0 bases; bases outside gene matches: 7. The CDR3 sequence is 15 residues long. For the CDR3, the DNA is TGTGCCATCAGGGACACGGACAGGCTGAACACTGAAGCTTTCTTT. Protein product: CAIRDTDRLNTEAFF.

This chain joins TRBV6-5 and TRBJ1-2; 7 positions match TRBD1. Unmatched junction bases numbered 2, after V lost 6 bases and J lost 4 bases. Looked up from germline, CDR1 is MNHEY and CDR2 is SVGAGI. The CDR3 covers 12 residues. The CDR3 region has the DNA TGTGCCAGCAGCACAGGGGCCTATGGCTACACCTTC. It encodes CASSTGAYGYTF.

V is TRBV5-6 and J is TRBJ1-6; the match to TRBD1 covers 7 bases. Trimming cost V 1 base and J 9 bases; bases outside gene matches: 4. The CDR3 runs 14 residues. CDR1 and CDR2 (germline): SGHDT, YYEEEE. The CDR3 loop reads CASSLPGGGSPLHF. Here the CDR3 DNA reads TGTGCCAGCAGCTTGCCAGGGGGAGGTTCACCCCTCCACTTT. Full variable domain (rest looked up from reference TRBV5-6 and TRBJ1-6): DAGVTQSPTHLIKTRGQQVTLRCSPKSGHDTVSWYQQALGQGPQFIFQYYEEEERQRGNFPDRFSGHQFPNYSSELNVNALLLGDSALYLCASSLPGGGSPLHFGNGTRLTVT.

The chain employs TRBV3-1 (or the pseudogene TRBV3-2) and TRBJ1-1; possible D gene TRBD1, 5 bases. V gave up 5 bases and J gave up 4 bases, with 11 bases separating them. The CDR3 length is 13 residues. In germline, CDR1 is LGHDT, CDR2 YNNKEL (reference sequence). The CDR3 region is CASSFDSSTEAFF. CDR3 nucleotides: TGTGCCAGCAGCTTCGACAGTAGCACTGAAGCTTTCTTT.

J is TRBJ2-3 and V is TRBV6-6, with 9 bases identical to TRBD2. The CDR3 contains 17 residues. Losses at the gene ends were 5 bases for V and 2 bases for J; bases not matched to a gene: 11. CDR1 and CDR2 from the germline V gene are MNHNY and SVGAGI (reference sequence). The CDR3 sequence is CASSPGRGGLTTDTQYF. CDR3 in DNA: TGTGCCAGCAGTCCAGGGCGGGGGGGCCTTACCACAGATACGCAGTATTTT.

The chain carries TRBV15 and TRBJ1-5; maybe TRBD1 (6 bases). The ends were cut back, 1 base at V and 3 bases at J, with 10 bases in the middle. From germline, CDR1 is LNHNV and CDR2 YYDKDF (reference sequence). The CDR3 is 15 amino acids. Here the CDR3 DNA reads TGTGCCACCAGCAGAGGGAACAGGGACAATCAGCCCCAGCATTTT. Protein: CATSRGNRDNQPQHF. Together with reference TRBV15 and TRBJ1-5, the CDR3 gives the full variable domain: DAMVIQNPRYQVTQFGKPVTLSCSQTLNHNVMYWYQQKSSQAPKLLFHYYDKDFNNEADTPDNFQSRRPNTSFCFLDIRSPGLGDTAMYLCATSRGNRDNQPQHFGDGTRLSIL.

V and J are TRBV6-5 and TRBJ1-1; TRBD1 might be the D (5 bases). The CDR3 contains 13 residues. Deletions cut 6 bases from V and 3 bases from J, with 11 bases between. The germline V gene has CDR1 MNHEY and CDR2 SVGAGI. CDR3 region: CASRATVYTEAFF. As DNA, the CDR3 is TGTGCCAGCAGGGCGACAGTCTACACTGAAGCTTTCTTT.

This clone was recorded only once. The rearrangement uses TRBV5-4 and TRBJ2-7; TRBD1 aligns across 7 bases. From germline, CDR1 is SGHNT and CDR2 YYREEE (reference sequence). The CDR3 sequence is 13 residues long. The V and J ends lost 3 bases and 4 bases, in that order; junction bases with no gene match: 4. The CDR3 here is CASSWDRAYEQYF. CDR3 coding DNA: TGTGCCAGCAGCTGGGACAGAGCTTACGAGCAGTACTTC.

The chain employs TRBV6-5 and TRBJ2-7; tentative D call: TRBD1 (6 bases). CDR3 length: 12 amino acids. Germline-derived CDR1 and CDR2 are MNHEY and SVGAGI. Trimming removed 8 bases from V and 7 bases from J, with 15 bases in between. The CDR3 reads CASSNREFEQYF. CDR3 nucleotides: TGTGCCAGCTCCAACAGGGAATTTGAGCAGTACTTC.

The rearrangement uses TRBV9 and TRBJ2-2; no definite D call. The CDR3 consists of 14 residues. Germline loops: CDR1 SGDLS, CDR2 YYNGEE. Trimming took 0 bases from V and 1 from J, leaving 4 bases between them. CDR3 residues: CASSVAGNTGELFF. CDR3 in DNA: TGTGCCAGCAGCGTAGCCGGGAACACCGGGGAGCTGTTTTTT.

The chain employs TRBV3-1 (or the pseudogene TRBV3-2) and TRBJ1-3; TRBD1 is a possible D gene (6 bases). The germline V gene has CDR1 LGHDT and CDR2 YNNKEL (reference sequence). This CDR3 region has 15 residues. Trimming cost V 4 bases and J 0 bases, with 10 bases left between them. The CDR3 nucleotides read TGTGCCAGCAGCCGTTGGACAGACTCTGGAAACACCATATATTTT. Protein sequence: CASSRWTDSGNTIYF.

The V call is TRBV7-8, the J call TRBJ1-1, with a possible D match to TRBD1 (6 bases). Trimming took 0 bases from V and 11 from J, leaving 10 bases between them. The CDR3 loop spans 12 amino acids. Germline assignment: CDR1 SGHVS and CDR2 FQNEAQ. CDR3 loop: CASSLAYRVAFF. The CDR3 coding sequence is TGTGCCAGCAGCTTAGCATACAGGGTGGCTTTCTTT.

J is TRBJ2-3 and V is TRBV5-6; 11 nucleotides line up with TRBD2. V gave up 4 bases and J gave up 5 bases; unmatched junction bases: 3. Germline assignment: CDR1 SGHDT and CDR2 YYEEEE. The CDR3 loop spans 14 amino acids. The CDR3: CASSPGLAEDTQYF. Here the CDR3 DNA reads TGTGCCAGCAGCCCGGGACTAGCGGAAGATACGCAGTATTTT.

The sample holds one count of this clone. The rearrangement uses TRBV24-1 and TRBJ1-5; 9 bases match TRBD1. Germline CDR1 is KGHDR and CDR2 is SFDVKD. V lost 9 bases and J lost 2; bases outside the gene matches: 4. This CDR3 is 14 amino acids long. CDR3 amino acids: CATSTGGGNQPQHF. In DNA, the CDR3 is TGTGCCACCTCAACAGGGGGCGGCAATCAGCCCCAGCATTTT.

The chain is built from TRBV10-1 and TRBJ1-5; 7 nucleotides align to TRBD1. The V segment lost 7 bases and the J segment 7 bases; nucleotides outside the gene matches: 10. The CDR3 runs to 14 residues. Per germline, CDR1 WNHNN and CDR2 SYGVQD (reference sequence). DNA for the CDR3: TGCGCCAGCACCCTGAACAGGGGATTCCAGCCCCAGCATTTT. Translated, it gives CASTLNRGFQPQHF.

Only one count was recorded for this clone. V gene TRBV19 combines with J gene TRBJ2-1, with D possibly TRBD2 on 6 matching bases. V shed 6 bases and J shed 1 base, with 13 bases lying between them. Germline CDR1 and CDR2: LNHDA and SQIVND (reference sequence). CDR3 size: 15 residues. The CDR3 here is CASRFRGASYNEQFF. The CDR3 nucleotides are TGTGCCAGTAGATTCCGCGGGGCATCCTACAATGAGCAGTTCTTC.

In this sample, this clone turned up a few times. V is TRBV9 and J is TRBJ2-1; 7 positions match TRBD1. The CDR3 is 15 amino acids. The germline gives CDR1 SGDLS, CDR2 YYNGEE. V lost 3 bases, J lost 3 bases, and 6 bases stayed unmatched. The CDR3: CASSAGGSRYNEQFF. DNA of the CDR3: TGTGCCAGCAGCGCAGGGGGTAGTCGCTACAATGAGCAGTTCTTC.

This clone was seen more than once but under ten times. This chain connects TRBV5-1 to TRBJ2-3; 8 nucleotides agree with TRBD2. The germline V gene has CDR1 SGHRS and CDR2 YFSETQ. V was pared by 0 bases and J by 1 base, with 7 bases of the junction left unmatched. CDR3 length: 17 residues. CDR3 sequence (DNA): TGCGCCAGCAGCTTGGCCGGGGGGGTTGGCGGCACAGATACGCAGTATTTT. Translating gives CASSLAGGVGGTDTQYF. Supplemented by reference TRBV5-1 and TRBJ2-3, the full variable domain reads KAGVTQTPRYLIKTRGQQVTLSCSPISGHRSVSWYQQTPGQGLQFLFEYFSETQRNKGNFPGRFSGRQFSNSRSEMNVSTLELGDSALYLCASSLAGGVGGTDTQYFGPGTRLTVL.

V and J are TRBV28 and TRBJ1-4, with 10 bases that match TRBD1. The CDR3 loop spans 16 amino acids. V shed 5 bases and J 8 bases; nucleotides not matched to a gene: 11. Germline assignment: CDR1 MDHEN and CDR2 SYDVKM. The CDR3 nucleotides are TGTGCCAGCAGTCCCCTCCGGGACAGGGGCAGGGAAAAACTGTTTTTT. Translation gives CASSPLRDRGREKLFF. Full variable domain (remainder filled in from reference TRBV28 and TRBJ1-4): DVKVTQSSRYLVKRTGEKVFLECVQDMDHENMFWYRQDPGLGLRLIYFSYDVKMKEKGDIPEGYSVSREKKERFSLILESASTNQTSMYLCASSPLRDRGREKLFFGSGTQLSVL.

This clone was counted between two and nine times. The CDR3 loop is CASSSRNYGYTF. DNA of the CDR3: TGTGCCAGCAGTTCCCGTAACTATGGCTACACCTTC. The V gene is TRBV12-3 or TRBV12-4, the J gene TRBJ1-2; no reliable D call. The CDR3 has 12 residues. Trimming left V 4 bases short and J 1 base short, with 4 bases between.

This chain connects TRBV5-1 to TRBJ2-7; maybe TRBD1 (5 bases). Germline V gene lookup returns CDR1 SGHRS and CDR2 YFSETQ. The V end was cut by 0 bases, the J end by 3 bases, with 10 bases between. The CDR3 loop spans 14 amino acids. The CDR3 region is CASSLDPDIYEQYF. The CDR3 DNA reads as TGCGCCAGCAGCTTGGATCCGGACATCTACGAGCAGTACTTC.

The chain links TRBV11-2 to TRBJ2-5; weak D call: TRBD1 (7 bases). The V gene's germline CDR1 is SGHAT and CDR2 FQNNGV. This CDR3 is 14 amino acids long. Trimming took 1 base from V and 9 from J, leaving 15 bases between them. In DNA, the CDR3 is TGTGCCAGCAGCTTAGGGACAGGCCCGGGGGCCCAGTACTTC. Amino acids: CASSLGTGPGAQYF. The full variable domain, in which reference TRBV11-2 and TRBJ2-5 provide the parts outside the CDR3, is EAGVAQSPRYKIIEKRQSVAFWCNPISGHATLYWYQQILGQGPKLLIQFQNNGVVDDSQLPKDRFSAERLKGVDSTLKIQPAKLEDSAVYLCASSLGTGPGAQYFGPGTRLLVL.